A selection of T cell receptor beta chains follows, all from one sample in a study of OX40 agonist ivuxolimab in advanced cancers. The method was immunoSEQ multiplex PCR; TCRdb's version includes in-frame clones alone and lacks a portion of them. This sample yields around 20,000 clones, of which about two thirds are seen a single time; about 26% belongs to the top ten. Sequencing used CD4+ or CD8+ T cells sorted from blood, obtained in a trial of the OX40 agonist ivuxolimab. The receptors come from an adult with an advanced solid tumor such as melanoma, head and neck, liver or kidney cancer. CDR3s include the opening cysteine and the closing phenylalanine or tryptophan. A D gene is named only where the DNA matches it firmly. Rows may omit the clone size; those that give it use once, few, many or a size class.

cdr3_length: 13; v_call: TRBV14; d_call: -; clone_size: -; j_call: TRBJ2-1; cdr3_nt: TGTGCCAGCAGCCAACGCGACTACAATGAGCAGTTCTTC; cdr3_aa: CASSQRDYNEQFF
cdr3_length: 13; v_call: TRBV2; d_call: -; clone_size: -; j_call: TRBJ1-2; cdr3_nt: TGTGCCAGCAGTGAGAGAGGGGTCTATGGCTACACCTTC; cdr3_aa: CASSERGVYGYTF
cdr3_length: 14; v_call: TRBV28; d_call: TRBD2; clone_size: few; j_call: TRBJ2-7; cdr3_nt: TGTGCCAGCAGATCTAGCGGGGAAACCTACGAGCAGTACTTC; cdr3_aa: CASRSSGETYEQYF
cdr3_length: 13; v_call: TRBV13; d_call: TRBD1; clone_size: -; j_call: TRBJ2-7; cdr3_nt: TGTGCCAGCAGCGGGAACAGGGGGTACGAGCAGTACTTC; cdr3_aa: CASSGNRGYEQYF
cdr3_length: 18; v_call: TRBV28; d_call: -; clone_size: once; j_call: TRBJ2-7; cdr3_nt: TGTGCCAGCAGTTTATCCCTCACGGGGAGTAAAAGCTCCTACGAGCAGTACTTC; cdr3_aa: CASSLSLTGSKSSYEQYF
cdr3_length: 16; v_call: TRBV9; d_call: TRBD2; clone_size: -; j_call: TRBJ2-3; cdr3_nt: TGTGCCAGCAGCGCTCCACTAGCGCTCACCACAGATACGCAGTATTTT; cdr3_aa: CASSAPLALTTDTQYF
cdr3_length: 16; v_call: TRBV10-3; d_call: -; clone_size: few; j_call: TRBJ2-3; cdr3_nt: TGTGCCATCAGTGAGATTCAAACCTCTAGCACAGATACGCAGTATTTT; cdr3_aa: CAISEIQTSSTDTQYF
cdr3_length: 16; v_call: TRBV10-2; d_call: -; clone_size: -; j_call: TRBJ2-5; cdr3_nt: TGCGCCAGCAGTGAGGGAGCAGGCCCCCATAAAGAGACCCAGTACTTC; cdr3_aa: CASSEGAGPHKETQYF
cdr3_length: 13; v_call: TRBV7-2; d_call: -; clone_size: -; j_call: TRBJ1-5; cdr3_nt: TGTGCCAGCAGCTTAGGAGACAATCAGCCCCAGCATTTT; cdr3_aa: CASSLGDNQPQHF
cdr3_length: 16; v_call: TRBV4-2; d_call: TRBD2; clone_size: -; j_call: TRBJ2-7; cdr3_nt: TGTGCCAGCAGCCAAGAAGGACTAGCCGGCTCCTACGAGCAGTACTTC; cdr3_aa: CASSQEGLAGSYEQYF
cdr3_length: 15; v_call: TRBV19; d_call: TRBD1; clone_size: -; j_call: TRBJ2-7; cdr3_nt: TGTGCCAGTAGACTTTCGGGGACAGAGAAATACGAGCAGTACTTC; cdr3_aa: CASRLSGTEKYEQYF
cdr3_length: 13; v_call: TRBV7-9; d_call: -; clone_size: medium-sized; j_call: TRBJ1-6; cdr3_nt: TGTGCCAGCAGCCAATCAGGGTTTTCACCCCTCCACTTT; cdr3_aa: CASSQSGFSPLHF
cdr3_length: 12; v_call: TRBV7-9; d_call: -; clone_size: once; j_call: TRBJ1-2; cdr3_nt: TGTGCCAGCAGCTTAGCGCGACCGACAGTCACCTTC; cdr3_aa: CASSLARPTVTF
cdr3_length: 11; v_call: TRBV18; d_call: -; clone_size: -; j_call: TRBJ2-7; cdr3_nt: TGTGCCAGCTCGAAATCCTACGAGCAGTACTTC; cdr3_aa: CASSKSYEQYF
cdr3_length: 16; v_call: TRBV9; d_call: TRBD1; clone_size: -; j_call: TRBJ2-5; cdr3_nt: TGTGCCAGCAGTTTGAGGGACAGGGGGCTTCAAGAGACCCAGTACTTC; cdr3_aa: CASSLRDRGLQETQYF
cdr3_length: 15; v_call: TRBV28; d_call: -; clone_size: few; j_call: TRBJ2-3; cdr3_nt: TGTGCCAGCAGTTTTGCGGCTCCCGGATGGGATACGCAGTATTTT; cdr3_aa: CASSFAAPGWDTQYF
cdr3_length: 16; v_call: TRBV13; d_call: TRBD2; clone_size: -; j_call: TRBJ2-5; cdr3_nt: TGTGCCAGCAGCTTATCTAGCGGGAGGTACCAAGAGACCCAGTACTTC; cdr3_aa: CASSLSSGRYQETQYF
cdr3_length: 16; v_call: TRBV4-1; d_call: TRBD1; clone_size: few; j_call: TRBJ1-2; cdr3_nt: TGCGCCAGCAGCCTATACCGGGACAGGGATAGCTATGGCTACACCTTC; cdr3_aa: CASSLYRDRDSYGYTF
cdr3_length: 12; v_call: TRBV7-6; d_call: -; clone_size: -; j_call: TRBJ1-1; cdr3_nt: TGTGCCAGCAGCTTTGGTAACACTGAAGCTTTCTTT; cdr3_aa: CASSFGNTEAFF
cdr3_length: 12; v_call: TRBV7-8; d_call: -; clone_size: -; j_call: TRBJ1-5; cdr3_nt: TGTGCCAGCAGCCCCTTAAATCAGCCCCAGCATTTT; cdr3_aa: CASSPLNQPQHF
cdr3_length: 15; v_call: TRBV7-8; d_call: TRBD2; clone_size: -; j_call: TRBJ2-1; cdr3_nt: TGTGCCAGCAGTATAGCGGGGACCATCTACAATGAGCAGTTCTTC; cdr3_aa: CASSIAGTIYNEQFF
cdr3_length: 11; v_call: TRBV29-1; d_call: -; clone_size: once; j_call: TRBJ2-7; cdr3_nt: TGCAGCGTTGTGGTCCTCTACGAGCAGTACTTC; cdr3_aa: CSVVVLYEQYF
cdr3_length: 13; v_call: TRBV6-1; d_call: TRBD1; clone_size: -; j_call: TRBJ2-7; cdr3_nt: TGTGCCAGCGCACCCCAGGGGGCAAACGAGCAGTACTTC; cdr3_aa: CASAPQGANEQYF
cdr3_length: 16; v_call: TRBV27; d_call: TRBD2; clone_size: few; j_call: TRBJ2-3; cdr3_nt: TGTGCCAGCAGTCCCTTAGCGGGATTTAGCACAGATACGCAGTATTTT; cdr3_aa: CASSPLAGFSTDTQYF
cdr3_length: 14; v_call: TRBV7-9; d_call: -; clone_size: -; j_call: TRBJ1-1; cdr3_nt: TGTGCCAGCAGCCAGAGAGGGAGGGTGGTTGAAGCTTTCTTT; cdr3_aa: CASSQRGRVVEAFF
cdr3_length: 16; v_call: TRBV28; d_call: TRBD1; clone_size: -; j_call: TRBJ1-1; cdr3_nt: TGTGCCAGCAGTTTAGGGACAGGGTTTGTTCGGACTGAAGCTTTCTTT; cdr3_aa: CASSLGTGFVRTEAFF
cdr3_length: 14; v_call: TRBV30; d_call: -; clone_size: -; j_call: TRBJ2-3; cdr3_nt: TGTGCCTGGAGTGTACTCTCCAGGGTCCCTACGCAGTATTTT; cdr3_aa: CAWSVLSRVPTQYF
cdr3_length: 14; v_call: TRBV27; d_call: -; clone_size: once; j_call: TRBJ2-4; cdr3_nt: TGTGCCAGCAGTTTATCTCGGCAGAAAAACATTCAGTACTTC; cdr3_aa: CASSLSRQKNIQYF
cdr3_length: 15; v_call: TRBV27; d_call: TRBD2; clone_size: -; j_call: TRBJ2-7; cdr3_nt: TGTGCCAGCAGTTCCCAGCGGGAGGGCCGGTACGAGCAGTACTTC; cdr3_aa: CASSSQREGRYEQYF